Listed here are 19 T cell receptor beta chains from one sample, sequenced in a study of T cells in Graves' hyperthyroidism and ophthalmopathy. Researchers took RNA transcripts and amplified the TCR beta CDR3 regions from them. An initial round of RT-PCR targeting the TCR CDR3 relied on the HTBI primer set. One entry per CDR3 protein results from TCRdb running MiXCR on the multiplex PCR reads. Of more than 300,000 distinct CDR3 sequences listed, approximately 15% are singletons. The sample taken for sequencing was blood. The receptors originated from a woman aged 60-75 years with Graves' hyperthyroidism.

This clonotype has at least ten counts. The chain combines TRBV2 with TRBJ2-7; no definite D call. Trimming took off 7 bases at V and 3 bases at J, with 10 bases between the two ends. Germline CDR1 SNHLY, CDR2 FYNNEI. The CDR3 covers 12 residues. The CDR3 region is CASTGPLYEQYF. In DNA, the CDR3 is TGTGCCAGCACAGGACCCCTCTACGAGCAGTACTTC. Supplemented by reference TRBV2 and TRBJ2-7, the full variable domain reads EPEVTQTPSHQVTQMGQEVILRCVPISNHLYFYWYRQILGQKVEFLVSFYNNEISEKSEIFDDQFSVERPDGSNFTLKIRSTKLEDSAMYFCASTGPLYEQYFGPGTRLTVT.

This chain connects TRBV3-1 to TRBJ1-1; D is undetermined. Between the trimmed V and J ends, which lost 3 bases and 7 bases, there was a span of 9 bases. Germline CDR1 and CDR2: LGHDT and YNNKEL (reference sequence). The CDR3 sequence is 12 residues long. This chain's CDR3 is CASSQAQNEAFF. The CDR3 DNA is TGTGCCAGCAGCCAGGCACAGAATGAAGCTTTCTTT.

This clonotype has a count of ten or more. This chain links TRBV2 with TRBJ2-3, with D maybe TRBD2 (5 bases). The CDR3 covers 16 residues. The germline V gene has CDR1 SNHLY and CDR2 FYNNEI. With 2 bases removed from V and 1 base from J, the gap between germline ends came to 13 bases. The CDR3 region has the DNA TGTGCCAGCAGTGAAAACTACAACGGGGGCACAGATACGCAGTATTTT. It is translated as CASSENYNGGTDTQYF.

This clonotype was observed many times. The chain links TRBV27 to TRBJ2-3, with D maybe TRBD2 (7 bases). The CDR3 runs 19 residues. CDR1 and CDR2 from the germline V gene are MNHEY and SMNVEV (reference sequence). Trimming pared 8 bases from V and 2 bases from J, leaving 29 bases between. In nucleotides, the CDR3 is TGTGCCAGCGCGCGGGGGCTAGCGGTAGCAAAGGGCCCCACAGATACGCAGTATTTT. Protein sequence: CASARGLAVAKGPTDTQYF.

The chain recombines TRBV12-5 with TRBJ2-1, with unresolved D. In germline, CDR1 is LGHNT, CDR2 FRNRAP. Trimming removed 5 bases at V and 10 bases at J, with 18 bases between. The CDR3 length is 14 residues. The CDR3 protein is CASGHQSGRPEQFF. CDR3 DNA sequence: TGTGCTAGTGGTCATCAAAGTGGAAGGCCGGAGCAGTTCTTC.

This rearrangement joins TRBV27 to TRBJ2-6; perhaps TRBD1 as D (6 bases). V dropped 11 bases and J dropped 3 bases, with 20 bases sitting between them. Germline CDR1 and CDR2: MNHEY and SMNVEV (reference sequence). The CDR3 spans 16 residues. CDR3 sequence reads: CAAAAEGGVGANVLTF. DNA of the CDR3: TGTGCCGCAGCGGCGGAAGGGGGTGTTGGGGCCAACGTCCTGACTTTC.

This clonotype was counted ten times or more. The chain is built from TRBV6-1 and TRBJ1-2; 7 nucleotides line up with TRBD1. Germline loops: CDR1 MNHNS, CDR2 SASEGT. J lost 4 bases, V lost 6 bases, and 8 bases had no gene match. The CDR3 has 14 residues. The CDR3 protein is CASRPVEGAYGYTF. Here the CDR3 DNA reads TGTGCCAGCAGACCCGTGGAGGGGGCCTATGGCTACACCTTC.

This clonotype was observed a handful of times. The rearrangement joins TRBV4-1 to TRBJ2-2, with D unresolved. The CDR3 is 17 residues long. CDR1 is MGHRA, CDR2 YSYEKL, per germline. V was trimmed by 3 bases and J by 1 base, leaving 15 bases between them. The CDR3 coding sequence is TGCGCCAGCAGCCAGGACCCCTTTCGCTGGAACACCGGGGAGCTGTTTTTT. Encoded protein: CASSQDPFRWNTGELFF.

In this sample, this clonotype turned up many times. V is TRBV6-5 and J is TRBJ1-4; 9 bases line up with TRBD1. This CDR3 is built from 16 residues. Germline V gives CDR1 MNHEY, CDR2 SVGAGI. The trim removed 2 bases at V and 5 bases at J, leaving 6 bases unmatched. The CDR3 region is CASSYGRGQGNEKLFF. CDR3 nucleotides: TGTGCCAGCAGTTACGGCCGGGGACAGGGAAATGAAAAACTGTTTTTT.

The chain employs TRBV7-9 and TRBJ2-3, with D uncertain. V was shortened by 1 base and J by 0 bases, with 11 bases between the two germline ends. The V gene's germline CDR1 is SEHNR and CDR2 FQNEAQ (reference sequence). This CDR3 has 16 amino acids. The CDR3 coding sequence is TGTGCCAGCAGCTTAGGGGTCGGCTCAAGCACAGATACGCAGTATTTT. This sequence encodes CASSLGVGSSTDTQYF.

This clonotype was detected ten times or more. The chain uses TRBV6-1 and TRBJ2-5; 7 bases agree with TRBD2. Germline V gene data show CDR1 as MNHNS and CDR2 as SASEGT. The CDR3 sequence is 13 residues long. J lost 5 bases, V lost 7 bases, and 7 bases had no gene match. The CDR3 DNA reads as TGTGCCAGCATAGTGAGGGGAGGGGAGACCCAGTACTTC. It codes for CASIVRGGETQYF.

This clonotype was observed a few times. The chain employs TRBV13 and TRBJ1-1, with D hard to call. This CDR3 spans 13 amino acids. Germline CDR1 reads PRHDT; CDR2 reads FYEKMQ (reference sequence). Trimming stripped 4 bases from V and 2 bases from J, with 8 bases between. The CDR3 is CASSSYYNTEAFF. The CDR3 DNA reads TGTGCCAGCAGCTCCTACTATAACACTGAAGCTTTCTTT.

This clonotype was counted ten times or more. The chain combines TRBV11-3 with TRBJ2-5; D perhaps matches TRBD1 (6 bases). V was trimmed by 1 base and J by 4 bases, leaving 10 bases between them. Per the germline V gene, CDR1 is SGHNT and CDR2 is YENEEA. The CDR3 is 14 residues long. In DNA form, the CDR3 reads TGTGCCAGCAGCTTAGTCAGGGGTTCAGAGACCCAGTACTTC. Protein sequence: CASSLVRGSETQYF. The variable domain in full, with the rest retrieved from reference TRBV11-3 and TRBJ2-5, is EAGVVQSPRYKIIEKKQPVAFWCNPISGHNTLYWYLQNLGQGPELLIRYENEEAVDDSQLPKDRFSAERLKGVDSTLKIQPAELGDSAVYLCASSLVRGSETQYFGPGTRLLVL.

The genes are TRBV14 and TRBJ1-2; D may be TRBD1 (6 bases). This CDR3 region has 16 residues. The germline V gene encodes CDR1 SGHDN and CDR2 FVKESK. Deletions cut 4 bases from V and 2 bases from J, with 17 bases between. This CDR3 reads CASSPQEGGENYGYTF. For the CDR3, the DNA is TGTGCCAGCAGCCCCCAGGAAGGGGGGGAAAACTATGGCTACACCTTC.

This clonotype was found many times. The rearrangement links TRBV11-3 to TRBJ2-1; 7 bases agree with TRBD2. Germline CDR1 is SGHNT and CDR2 is YENEEA. The CDR3 is 14 residues long. V gave up 4 bases and J gave up 7 bases; unmatched junction bases: 7. CDR3 residues: CASSSGLEPNEQFF. CDR3 coding DNA: TGTGCCAGCAGCTCAGGACTAGAACCGAATGAGCAGTTCTTC.

V gene TRBV7-3 combines with J gene TRBJ2-7; D may be TRBD2 (5 bases). V lost 4 bases and J lost 7, with 14 bases in between. The CDR3 length is 13 residues. The V gene's germline CDR1 is SGHTA and CDR2 FQGTGA. As DNA, the CDR3 is TGTGCCAGCAGCTCCCGGGAACTTGGAGAGCAGTACTTC. Translation gives CASSSRELGEQYF.

In this sample, this clonotype turned up many times. The chain has TRBV20-1 and TRBJ2-3; the match to TRBD2 covers 7 bases. The CDR3 loop spans 13 amino acids. The trim removed 3 bases at V and 2 bases at J, leaving 2 bases unmatched. Germline V gives CDR1 DFQATT, CDR2 SNEGSKA (reference sequence). CDR3 sequence: CSASGRDTDTQYF. As DNA, the CDR3 is TGCAGTGCTAGTGGGAGGGACACAGATACGCAGTATTTT.

There are many counts of this clonotype. The CDR3 reads CASSLGGLAGNEQFF. CDR3 in DNA: TGTGCCAGCAGTTTGGGGGGACTAGCGGGGAATGAGCAGTTCTTC. The chain combines TRBV12-3 or TRBV12-4 with TRBJ2-1; 13 positions match TRBD2. Germline trimming cut 3 bases from V and 7 bases from J; bases unmatched to any gene: 3. The CDR3 spans 15 residues.

This clonotype was observed many times. In nucleotides, the CDR3 is TGTGCCAGCAGCTCGGGGGCTAGCATGTCGGGAGATACGCAGTATTTT. It codes for CASSSGASMSGDTQYF. The chain recombines TRBV11-3 with TRBJ2-3; D tentatively fits TRBD1 or TRBD2 (6 bases each). The germline CDR1 and CDR2 sequences are SGHNT and YENEEA. V dropped 4 bases and J dropped 5 bases, with 19 bases sitting between them. This CDR3 contains 16 residues.